The clone carrying this T cell receptor (beta chain) was detected ten times or more. Its antigen is not identified. The source material, 20-30 mg of unsorted bulk tissue, was used to co-extract RNA and DNA. The data were taken from a study of tumor-infiltrating lymphocytes in primary liver carcinoma. Study-wide results and caveats: The study found only about 7.5-25% of top clones in all five tumor regions.

V was pared by 2 bases and J by 2 bases, with 10 bases between. Germline lookup yields CDR1 MNHNY and CDR2 SVGAGI (reference sequence). There are 15 residues in the CDR3. Making TCR beta cDNA involved approximately 520 ng total RNA and a constant-region primer. Three nested multiplex PCR rounds of slightly modified ARM-PCR generated TCR beta libraries. Researchers ran the first two PCR rounds for roughly 10 cycles each with TRBV1-TRBV30 forward primers and a C-beta reverse primer. TCRdb redid the calling of the multiplex PCR reads with MiXCR, one entry per CDR3 protein. The data contain 75,000 to 90,000 distinct CDR3 sequences, approximately 70% of them seen just once; the ten biggest clones take up 15% to 20%.

Sequencing used liver tumor tissue from sampling region 1. Regarding subset: tumor region T1, superior pole. The chain has TRBV6-6 and TRBJ1-5; no firm D call. The TCR was taken from a man aged 40-50 years with primary liver carcinoma and hepatitis B virus infection. Here the CDR3 reads CASSYPVGGNQPQHF. The CDR3 nucleotides are TGTGCCAGCAGTTACCCGGTCGGGGGCAATCAGCCCCAGCATTTT.